The source of this T cell receptor beta chain is a study of T-cell memory formation after mild COVID-19. CDR1 is SQVTM and CDR2 is ANQGSEA in the germline V gene. CDR3 size: 13 residues. With V trimmed by 6 bases and J by 2 bases, 5 bases remained unmatched. In TCRdb, the 5' RACE reads were re-called with MiXCR into one record per CDR3 protein. The sample shows 75,000 to 90,000 distinct CDR3 sequences, approximately 15% of them seen only once. The chain recombines TRBV29-1 with TRBJ2-7, with 9 bases aligning to TRBD2. The sequence was collected from an adult woman who had mild COVID-19 (a few samples of this study predate the infection). Cell type and time point are not known. Sequencing used PBMCs or a T cell subset sorted from them (not recorded which). CDR3 DNA: TGCAGCGTCGTAGCGGGAGTGCCCTACGAGCAGTACTTC. It yields the protein CSVVAGVPYEQYF.